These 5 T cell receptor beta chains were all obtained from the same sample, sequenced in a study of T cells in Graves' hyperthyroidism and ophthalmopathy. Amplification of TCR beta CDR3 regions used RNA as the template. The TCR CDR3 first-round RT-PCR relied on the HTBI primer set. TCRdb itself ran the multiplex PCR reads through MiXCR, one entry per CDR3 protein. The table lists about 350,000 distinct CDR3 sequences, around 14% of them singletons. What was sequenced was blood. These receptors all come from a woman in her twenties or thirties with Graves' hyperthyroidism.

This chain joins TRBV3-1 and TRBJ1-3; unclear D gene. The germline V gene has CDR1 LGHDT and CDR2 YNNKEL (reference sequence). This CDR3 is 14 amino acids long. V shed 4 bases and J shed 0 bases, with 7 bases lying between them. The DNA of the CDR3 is TGTGCCAGCAGCCCAGTACGCTCTGGAAACACCATATATTTT. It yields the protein CASSPVRSGNTIYF. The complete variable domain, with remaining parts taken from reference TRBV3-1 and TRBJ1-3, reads DTAVSQTPKYLVTQMGNDKSIKCEQNLGHDTMYWYKQDSKKFLKIMFSYNNKELIINETVPNRFSPKSPDKAHLNLHINSLELGDSAVYFCASSPVRSGNTIYFGEGSWLTVV.

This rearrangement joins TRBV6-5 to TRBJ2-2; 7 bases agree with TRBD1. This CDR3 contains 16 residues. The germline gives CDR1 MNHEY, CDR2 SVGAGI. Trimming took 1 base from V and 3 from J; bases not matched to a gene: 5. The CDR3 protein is CASSYLGTADTGELFF. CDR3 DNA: TGTGCCAGCAGTTACTTGGGGACAGCGGACACCGGGGAGCTGTTTTTT.

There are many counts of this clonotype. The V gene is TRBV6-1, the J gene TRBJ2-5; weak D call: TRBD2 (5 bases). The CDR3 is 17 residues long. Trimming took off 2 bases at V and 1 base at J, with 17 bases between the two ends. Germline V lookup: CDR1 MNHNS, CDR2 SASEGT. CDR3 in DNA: TGTGCCAGCAGTGAACGTGGACGATATGGACTCCAAGAGACCCAGTACTTC. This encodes CASSERGRYGLQETQYF.

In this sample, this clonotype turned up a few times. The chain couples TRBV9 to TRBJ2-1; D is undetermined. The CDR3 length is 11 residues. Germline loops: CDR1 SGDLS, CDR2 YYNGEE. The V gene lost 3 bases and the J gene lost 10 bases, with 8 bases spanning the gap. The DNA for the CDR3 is TGTGCCAGCAGCGGAGCGTCGGAGCAGTTCTTC. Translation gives CASSGASEQFF.

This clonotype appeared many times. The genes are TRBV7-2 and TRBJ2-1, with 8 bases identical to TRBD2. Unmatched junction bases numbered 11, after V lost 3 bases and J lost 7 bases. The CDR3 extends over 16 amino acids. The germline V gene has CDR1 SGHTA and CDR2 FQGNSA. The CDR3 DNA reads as TGTGCCAGCAGCTTTGAGGGCGGGAGGCCGGGGAATGAGCAGTTCTTC. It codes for CASSFEGGRPGNEQFF.